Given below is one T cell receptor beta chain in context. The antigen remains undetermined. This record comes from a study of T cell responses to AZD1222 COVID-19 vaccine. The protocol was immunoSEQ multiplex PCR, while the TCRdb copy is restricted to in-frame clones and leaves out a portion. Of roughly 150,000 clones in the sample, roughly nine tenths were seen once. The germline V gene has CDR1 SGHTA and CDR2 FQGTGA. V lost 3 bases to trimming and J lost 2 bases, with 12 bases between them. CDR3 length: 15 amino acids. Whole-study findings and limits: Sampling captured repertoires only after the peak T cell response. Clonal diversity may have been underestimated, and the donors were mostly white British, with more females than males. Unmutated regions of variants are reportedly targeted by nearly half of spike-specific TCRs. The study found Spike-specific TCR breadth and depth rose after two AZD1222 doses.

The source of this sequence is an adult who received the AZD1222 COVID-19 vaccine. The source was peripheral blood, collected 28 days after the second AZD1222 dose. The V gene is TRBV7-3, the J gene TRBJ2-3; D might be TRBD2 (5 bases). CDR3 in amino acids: CASSLLASNTDTQYF. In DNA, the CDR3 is TGTGCCAGCAGCTTGCTAGCTTCGAACACAGATACGCAGTATTTT.